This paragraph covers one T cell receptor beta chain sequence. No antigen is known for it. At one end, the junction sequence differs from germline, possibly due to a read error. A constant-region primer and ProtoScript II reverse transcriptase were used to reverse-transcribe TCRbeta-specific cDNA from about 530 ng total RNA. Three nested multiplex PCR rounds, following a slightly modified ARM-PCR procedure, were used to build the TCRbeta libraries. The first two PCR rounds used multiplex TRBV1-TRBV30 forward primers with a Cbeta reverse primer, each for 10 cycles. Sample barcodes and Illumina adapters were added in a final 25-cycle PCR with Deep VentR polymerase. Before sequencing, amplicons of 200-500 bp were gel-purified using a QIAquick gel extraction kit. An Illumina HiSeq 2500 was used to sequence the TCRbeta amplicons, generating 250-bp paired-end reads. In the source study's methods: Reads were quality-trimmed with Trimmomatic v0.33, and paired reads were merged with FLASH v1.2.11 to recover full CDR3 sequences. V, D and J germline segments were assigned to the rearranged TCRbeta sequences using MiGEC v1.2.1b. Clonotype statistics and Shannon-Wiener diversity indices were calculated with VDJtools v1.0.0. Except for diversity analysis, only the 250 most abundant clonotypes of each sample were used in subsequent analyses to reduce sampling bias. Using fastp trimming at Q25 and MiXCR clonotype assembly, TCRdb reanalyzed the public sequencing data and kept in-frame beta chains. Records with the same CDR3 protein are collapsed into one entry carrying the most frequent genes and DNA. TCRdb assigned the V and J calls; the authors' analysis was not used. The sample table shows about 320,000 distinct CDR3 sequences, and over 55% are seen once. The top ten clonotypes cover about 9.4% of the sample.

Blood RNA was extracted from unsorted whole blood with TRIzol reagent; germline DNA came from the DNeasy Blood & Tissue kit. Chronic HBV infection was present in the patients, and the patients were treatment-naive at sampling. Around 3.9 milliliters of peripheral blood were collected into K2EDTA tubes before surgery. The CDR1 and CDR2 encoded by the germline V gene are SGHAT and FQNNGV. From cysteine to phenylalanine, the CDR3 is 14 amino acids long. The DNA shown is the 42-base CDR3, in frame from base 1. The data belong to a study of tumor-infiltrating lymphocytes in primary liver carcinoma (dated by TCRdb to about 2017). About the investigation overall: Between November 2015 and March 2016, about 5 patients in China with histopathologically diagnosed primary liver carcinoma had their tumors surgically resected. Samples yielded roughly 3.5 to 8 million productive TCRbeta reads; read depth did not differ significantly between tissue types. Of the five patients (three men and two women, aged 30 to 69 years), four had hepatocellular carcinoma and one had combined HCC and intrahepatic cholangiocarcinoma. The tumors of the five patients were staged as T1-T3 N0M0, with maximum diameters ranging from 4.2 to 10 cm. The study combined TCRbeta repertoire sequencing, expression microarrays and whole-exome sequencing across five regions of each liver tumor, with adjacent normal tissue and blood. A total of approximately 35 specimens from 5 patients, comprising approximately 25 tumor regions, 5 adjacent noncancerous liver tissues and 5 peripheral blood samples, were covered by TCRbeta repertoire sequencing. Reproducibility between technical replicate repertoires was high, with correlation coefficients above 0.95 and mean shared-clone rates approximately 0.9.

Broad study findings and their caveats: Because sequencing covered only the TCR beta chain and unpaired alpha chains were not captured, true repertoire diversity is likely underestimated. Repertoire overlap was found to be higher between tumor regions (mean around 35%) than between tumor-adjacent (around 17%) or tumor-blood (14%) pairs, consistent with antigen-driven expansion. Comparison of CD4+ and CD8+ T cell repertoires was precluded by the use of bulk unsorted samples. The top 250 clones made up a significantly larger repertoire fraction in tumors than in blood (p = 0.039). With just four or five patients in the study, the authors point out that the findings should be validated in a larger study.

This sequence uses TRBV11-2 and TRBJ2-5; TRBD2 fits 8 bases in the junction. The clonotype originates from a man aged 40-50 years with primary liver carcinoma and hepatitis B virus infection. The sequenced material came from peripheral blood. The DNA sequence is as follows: TGTGCCAGCAGCACCTTGGCGGGAGGAGAGATCCAGTACTTC. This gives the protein CASSTLAGGEIQYF.